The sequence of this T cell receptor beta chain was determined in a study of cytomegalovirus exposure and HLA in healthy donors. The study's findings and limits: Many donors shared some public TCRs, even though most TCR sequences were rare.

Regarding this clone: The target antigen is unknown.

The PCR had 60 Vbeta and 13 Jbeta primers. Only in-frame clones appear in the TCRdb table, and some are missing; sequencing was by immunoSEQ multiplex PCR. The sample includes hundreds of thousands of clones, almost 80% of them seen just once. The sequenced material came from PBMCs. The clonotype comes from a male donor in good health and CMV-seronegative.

The CDR3 DNA reads as TGTGCCAGCAGTTCCCCCGGACAGGGTAGGGGTTCACCCCTCCACTTT. This gives the protein CASSSPGQGRGSPLHF. The genes are TRBV28 and TRBJ1-6; 8 bases are shared with TRBD1. The CDR3 covers 16 residues. From germline, CDR1 is MDHEN and CDR2 SYDVKM. V lost 4 bases to trimming and J lost 9 bases; unmatched junction nucleotides: 11.